This TCR beta chain was captured by sequencing in a study of cytomegalovirus exposure and HLA in healthy donors. This clone was seen once. Its matching antigen is unknown. Amplification used 60 Vbeta primers and 13 Jbeta primers. The data were produced by immunoSEQ multiplex PCR, yet TCRdb's version contains in-frame clones alone and is incomplete. The sample shows some 120,000 clones, 81% of them seen only once. General study findings and limits: A later analysis found common viral pathogens apparently linked to several of the most significant clusters.

V lost 0 bases to trimming and J lost 4 bases, with 12 bases between them. Germline V gene data show CDR1 as SGHDN and CDR2 as FVKESK. The CDR3 totals 15 residues. The J gene is TRBJ1-2, the V gene TRBV14; no firm D call. The sequence was collected from a woman in her forties in good health and CMV-seronegative. Input material: PBMCs. As DNA, the CDR3 is TGTGCCAGCAGCCAAGATCGCGTCGGTTCCTATGGCTACACCTTC. Its translation is CASSQDRVGSYGYTF. Complete variable domain (other parts from reference TRBV14 and TRBJ1-2): EAGVTQFPSHSVIEKGQTVTLRCDPISGHDNLYWYRRVMGKEIKFLLHFVKESKQDESGMPNNRFLAERTGGTYSTLKVQPAELEDSGVYFCASSQDRVGSYGYTFGSGTRLTVV.